This TCR beta chain came from a study of CD8 T cells in Susac syndrome. Across the study: There were about six sequenced Susac syndrome patients with active disease and fewer than 10 in remission.

The CDR3 spans 13 residues. V was cut by 5 bases and J by 2 bases, with 10 bases left in between. Reverse transcription used about 0.45 to 1 ug RNA and random hexamers. Amplification of the TCR beta CDR3 was carried out by immunoSEQ multiplex PCR, which spanned a total of 54 Vbeta and 13 Jbeta segments. Using its own MiXCR run on the immunoSEQ multiplex PCR reads, TCRdb lists one record per CDR3 protein. The top ten hold around 0.13% of the sample, which has roughly 160,000 distinct CDR3 sequences, about 96% seen once. The Susac syndrome patients fit the recently defined diagnostic criteria for definite or probable disease. TEMRA cells were FACS-enriched, unlike CD8+ and CD4+ T cells, which were negatively isolated.

The rearrangement uses TRBV12-3 or TRBV12-4 and TRBJ2-7; a possible D gene is TRBD1 (6 bases). This receptor was obtained from a human donor with Susac syndrome. The specimen was CD4+ T cells from PBMCs. The chain's CDR3 is CASSRTVTYEQYF. In nucleotides, the CDR3 is TGTGCCAGCAGTCGGACAGTTACCTACGAGCAGTACTTC.